The T cell receptor beta chain described here comes from a study of blood T cells in healthy people across ages. This clonotype was found a few times. The ends lost 1 base at V and 7 bases at J; junction bases unmatched: 8. Germline loops: CDR1 LGHNA, CDR2 YNFKEQ. CDR3 length: 15 amino acids. A second PCR, run for about 7 to 11 cycles, used a sample-barcoded 5' primer plus a J-beta primer mix. Sequencing of every sample gave 2.5 million or more CDR3-containing paired-end reads. TCRdb re-called the 5' RACE reads through MiXCR, storing one row per CDR3 protein. Of some 1.6 million distinct CDR3 sequences in the sample, roughly a third were seen once.

The sequence derives from a woman under 40 in good health. The genes are TRBV4-2 and TRBJ1-1; 8 bases agree with TRBD1. The sequenced sample consisted of blood. DNA for the CDR3: TGTGCCAGCAGCCAAGTTCTACAGGGGGGACATGAAGCTTTCTTT. Its translation is CASSQVLQGGHEAFF.